Sequencing of this T cell receptor beta chain was carried out in a study of blood T cells in healthy people across ages. General study findings and limits: With unsorted PBMCs, a conclusive comparison of naive versus antigen-experienced cells was not possible.

In regard to this clonotype: Its specificity is unknown.

A sample-barcoded 5' primer and a J-beta primer mix were used in a second PCR of roughly 6 to 11 cycles. TCRdb re-called the 5' RACE reads with MiXCR, one entry per CDR3 protein. The profile covers about 510,000 distinct CDR3 sequences, with about 26% appearing a single time and 3% to 4% taken by the ten largest. The germline V gene has CDR1 SEHNR and CDR2 FQNEAQ (reference sequence). Trimming removed 2 bases at V and 3 bases at J, with 8 bases between. The length of the CDR3 is 14 residues. These data also featured in a second study, about T cells of mothers and their children. That investigation notes: Among related mother-child pairs, overlap was slightly higher than in unrelated pairs, though not significantly.

Sequenced material: blood. This TCR was recovered from a boy between 2 and 15 years old in good health. The rearrangement links TRBV7-9 to TRBJ2-4; D is unclear. The CDR3 nucleotides read TGTGCCAGCAGCTTAAACAGCTTCAAAAACATTCAGTACTTC. Its protein is CASSLNSFKNIQYF.